This T cell receptor (beta chain) is from a study of identical twins. Study observations and caveats: Analyses of zero insertions could, in part, be confounded by invariant MAIT and iNKT cells. With abundant cord blood beta clonotypes, insertions were fewer; memory repertoires showed no such pattern. Twins' surplus sharing was weaker for beta out-of-frame sequences.

Worth noting for this clonotype: What it recognizes is unknown.

A universal primer site arose from template switching, and cDNA bore unique molecular identifiers. TCRdb independently ran MiXCR on the 5' RACE reads; one entry per CDR3 protein. The table shows about 210,000 distinct CDR3 sequences, with over 8% occurring only once. The CDR3 is made up of 15 amino acids. With 5 bases clipped from V and 7 bases from J, the junction kept 7 bases outside the gene matches. The V gene's germline CDR1 is SGHTA and CDR2 FQGNSA. The chain has TRBV7-2 and TRBJ2-1; 11 bases map to TRBD2. This clonotype was obtained from a woman between 18 and 29 years old in good health. Sequences were obtained from memory (CD45RO+) T cells sorted from blood. The CDR3 loop reads CASSRGGLADNEQFF. CDR3 in DNA: TGTGCCAGCAGCCGGGGGGGACTAGCGGATAATGAGCAGTTCTTC.